The rows below give T cell receptor beta chains drawn from one sample of a study of blood T cell repertoires in COVID-19. Only in-frame clones appear in the TCRdb table, and some are missing; sequencing was by immunoSEQ multiplex PCR. The data show about 310,000 clones, more than 75% seen once. The sample comprised peripheral blood. The receptors were sampled from a man aged 45 to 65 with active or convalescent COVID-19. CDR3s include the opening cysteine and the closing phenylalanine or tryptophan. The order of the fields is J gene, clone size, V gene, CDR3 length, D gene, CDR3 DNA, CDR3 protein. The D gene is left open where the match is weak. Part of the rows lack a size; the others show once, few, many or a class for expanded clones.

J: TRBJ1-4
size: -
V: TRBV2
length: 15
D: -
DNA: TGTGCCAGCAGCGGTGCGCATGCAACTAATGAAAAACTGTTTTTT
CDR3: CASSGAHATNEKLFF

J: TRBJ1-1
size: -
V: TRBV14
length: 14
D: -
DNA: TGTGCCAGCAGCCCCTTCCGCGGGAACACTGAAGCTTTCTTT
CDR3: CASSPFRGNTEAFF

J: TRBJ2-1
size: -
V: TRBV27
length: 16
D: -
DNA: TGTGCCAGCAGTTCTCTTCTAGGGGGGAGGGGGAATGAGCAGTTCTTC
CDR3: CASSSLLGGRGNEQFF

J: TRBJ1-1
size: -
V: TRBV7-3
length: 15
D: -
DNA: TGTGCCAGCAGCTCCACCCCAGGACAACATAAAGAAGCTTTCTTT
CDR3: CASSSTPGQHKEAFF

J: TRBJ2-3
size: -
V: TRBV7-9
length: 15
D: TRBD1
DNA: TGTGCCAGCAGCCTGGGACAGGGGGCCGCAGATACGCAGTATTTT
CDR3: CASSLGQGAADTQYF

J: TRBJ1-2
size: once
V: TRBV5-1
length: 16
D: TRBD1
DNA: TGCGCCAGCAGGGCGCGGACAGGGGGCCTCGGGTTGGGCTACACCTTC
CDR3: CASRARTGGLGLGYTF

J: TRBJ2-2
size: -
V: TRBV29-1
length: 15
D: TRBD2
DNA: TGCAGCGTTACTAGCGGGGGGCCGGGCACCGGGGAGCTGTTTTTT
CDR3: CSVTSGGPGTGELFF

J: TRBJ2-2
size: -
V: TRBV28
length: 11
D: TRBD1
DNA: TGTGCCAGCAGGCTAAACAGGGGGGTGTTTTTT
CDR3: CASRLNRGVFF

J: TRBJ1-3
size: -
V: TRBV5-1
length: 14
D: -
DNA: TGCGCCAGCAGCTTGGGGCCGACTGGAAACACCATATATTTT
CDR3: CASSLGPTGNTIYF

J: TRBJ2-5
size: -
V: TRBV3-1/TRBV3-2
length: 14
D: -
DNA: TGTGCCAGCAGCCCCAGGGGGGCGCAAGAGACCCAGTACTTC
CDR3: CASSPRGAQETQYF

J: TRBJ2-2
size: few
V: TRBV4-3
length: 19
D: TRBD2
DNA: TGCGCCAGCAGCCAAGAGACTAGCGGGGGGGCCGTGGGTACCGGGGAGCTGTTTTTT
CDR3: CASSQETSGGAVGTGELFF

J: TRBJ1-4
size: -
V: TRBV19
length: 15
D: -
DNA: TGTGCCAGTAGTGGGCCAAGGAGGGTCGGTGAAAAACTGTTTTTT
CDR3: CASSGPRRVGEKLFF

J: TRBJ1-2
size: -
V: TRBV5-1
length: 16
D: -
DNA: TGCGCCAGCAGCCAAGGTTGGGGGGACTTAAACTATGGCTACACCTTC
CDR3: CASSQGWGDLNYGYTF

J: TRBJ2-7
size: -
V: TRBV28
length: 16
D: TRBD1
DNA: TGTGCCAGCAGTCAAGGGGGCACCCCGAGCTCCTACGAGCAGTACTTC
CDR3: CASSQGGTPSSYEQYF

J: TRBJ2-1
size: -
V: TRBV2
length: 14
D: -
DNA: TGTGCCAGCAGTGATCAGGGCACCTACAATGAGCAGTTCTTC
CDR3: CASSDQGTYNEQFF

J: TRBJ1-2
size: once
V: TRBV2
length: 14
D: TRBD1
DNA: TGTGCCAGCGGAAGAAGGGGGCTCGACTATGGCTACACCTTC
CDR3: CASGRRGLDYGYTF

J: TRBJ2-6
size: once
V: TRBV2
length: 18
D: TRBD1
DNA: TGTGCCAGCAGTGAAGTACAAGGGGGCGCTGGGGGGGCCAACGTCCTGACTTTC
CDR3: CASSEVQGGAGGANVLTF

J: TRBJ2-5
size: -
V: TRBV5-1
length: 15
D: -
DNA: TGCGCCAGCAGCCCTCATTGGGGCCCCCAAGAGACCCAGTACTTC
CDR3: CASSPHWGPQETQYF

J: TRBJ2-6
size: few
V: TRBV9
length: 18
D: TRBD1
DNA: TGTGCCAGCAGCGCCAAACCCCGGGACAGCTCTGGGGCCAACGTCCTGACTTTC
CDR3: CASSAKPRDSSGANVLTF

J: TRBJ2-7
size: few
V: TRBV6-1
length: 13
D: -
DNA: TGTGCCAGCAGTGACGGAGGTTCCTACGAGCAGTACTTC
CDR3: CASSDGGSYEQYF

J: TRBJ2-1
size: once
V: TRBV7-3
length: 15
D: TRBD1
DNA: TGTGCCAGCAGCTGGCCGGGACAGGGAATCAATGAGCAGTTCTTC
CDR3: CASSWPGQGINEQFF

J: TRBJ1-1
size: -
V: TRBV28
length: 15
D: -
DNA: TGTGCCAGCAGTTTACATCAGGGGAGCGTCACTGAAGCTTTCTTT
CDR3: CASSLHQGSVTEAFF

J: TRBJ2-1
size: -
V: TRBV28
length: 15
D: TRBD1
DNA: TGTGCCACCCACGAGGGACAGGTGGCTTTCAATGAGCAGTTCTTC
CDR3: CATHEGQVAFNEQFF

J: TRBJ2-7
size: -
V: TRBV7-9
length: 12
D: -
DNA: TGTGCCAGCAGCAGGGACTTGGACGAGCAGTACTTC
CDR3: CASSRDLDEQYF

J: TRBJ1-3
size: -
V: TRBV9
length: 17
D: TRBD1
DNA: TGTGCCAGCAGCGTACGGGCCACAGGGGTTAACGGAAACACCATATATTTT
CDR3: CASSVRATGVNGNTIYF

J: TRBJ1-6
size: -
V: TRBV4-3
length: 15
D: -
DNA: TGCGCCAGCAGCCACCTGACAGGAAAAAATTCACCCCTCCACTTT
CDR3: CASSHLTGKNSPLHF

J: TRBJ2-1
size: -
V: TRBV9
length: 15
D: TRBD2
DNA: TGTGCCAGCAGCGGACTAGCGGGGGGGTACAATGAGCAGTTCTTC
CDR3: CASSGLAGGYNEQFF

J: TRBJ2-5
size: -
V: TRBV3-1/TRBV3-2
length: 19
D: TRBD2
DNA: TGTGCCAGCAGCGTTAATCCGAGCGGGGGATGGGGATTAGGGGAGACCCAGTACTTC
CDR3: CASSVNPSGGWGLGETQYF

J: TRBJ2-7
size: -
V: TRBV4-3
length: 15
D: TRBD1
DNA: TGCGCCAGCAGCCAAGATTCAGGGACAGGGCAAGAGCAGTACTTC
CDR3: CASSQDSGTGQEQYF

J: TRBJ1-6
size: -
V: TRBV4-3
length: 15
D: TRBD1
DNA: TGCGCCAGCAGCCCCCGGACAGGCGTTAATTCACCCCTCCACTTT
CDR3: CASSPRTGVNSPLHF

J: TRBJ1-6
size: -
V: TRBV30
length: 15
D: TRBD1
DNA: TGTGCCTGGAGACCCTCGGACAGGGACAATTCACCCCTCCACTTT
CDR3: CAWRPSDRDNSPLHF

J: TRBJ1-1
size: -
V: TRBV28
length: 16
D: -
DNA: TGTGCCAGCAGCCTGAACTCAGGGGCCTCGAACACTGAAGCTTTCTTT
CDR3: CASSLNSGASNTEAFF

J: TRBJ2-3
size: -
V: TRBV28
length: 16
D: TRBD1
DNA: TGTGCCAGCAGTTTCCCTAAGACAGGGTACACAGATACGCAGTATTTT
CDR3: CASSFPKTGYTDTQYF

J: TRBJ2-3
size: -
V: TRBV6-1
length: 18
D: TRBD2
DNA: TGTGCCAGCAGTGAACAAGCGGGAGGGTTCACTAGCACAGATACGCAGTATTTT
CDR3: CASSEQAGGFTSTDTQYF

J: TRBJ2-7
size: -
V: TRBV9
length: 15
D: -
DNA: TGTGCCAGCAGCGTGGGACGGGGGGCCCCCTACGAGCAGTACTTC
CDR3: CASSVGRGAPYEQYF

J: TRBJ1-1
size: -
V: TRBV25-1
length: 14
D: -
DNA: TGTGCCAGCAGTGAATGGGGGGGTGTCACTGAAGCTTTCTTT
CDR3: CASSEWGGVTEAFF

J: TRBJ1-3
size: -
V: TRBV7-3
length: 13
D: TRBD1
DNA: TGTGCCAGCAGCACGACAGGGGGAAACACCATATATTTT
CDR3: CASSTTGGNTIYF

J: TRBJ2-5
size: -
V: TRBV19
length: 15
D: -
DNA: TGTGCCAGTAGTCCCCTTTATGACTCCCAAGAGACCCAGTACTTC
CDR3: CASSPLYDSQETQYF

J: TRBJ2-3
size: once
V: TRBV18
length: 15
D: TRBD2
DNA: TGTGCCAGCTCCCCGACTAGCGGGAGCACAGATACGCAGTATTTT
CDR3: CASSPTSGSTDTQYF

J: TRBJ2-7
size: -
V: TRBV30
length: 13
D: TRBD2
DNA: TGTGCCTGGGCGGGAGTAGCGGGAGGTTGGCAGTACTTC
CDR3: CAWAGVAGGWQYF

J: TRBJ2-5
size: -
V: TRBV7-2
length: 14
D: -
DNA: TGTGCCAGCAGCTTAGACACAGGGTTGGAGACCCAGTACTTC
CDR3: CASSLDTGLETQYF